Shown below are 29 T cell receptor beta chains from a single sample sequenced in a study of long-term antiretroviral therapy in people with HIV. This was the immunoSEQ v3.0 assay at survey level. Here immunoSEQ multiplex PCR was the method, and the copy in TCRdb shows in-frame clones only, minus some. Here the sample spans tens of thousands of clones, about 86% being singletons. The sample in question was unsorted PBMCs, obtained 1.3 years after starting antiretroviral therapy. The receptors originated from a man in his fifties or sixties with HIV.

V gene TRBV6-6 combines with J gene TRBJ1-5; D remains unclear. Germline V lookup: CDR1 MNHNY, CDR2 SVGAGI (reference sequence). This CDR3 has 16 amino acids. Trimming took 0 bases from V and 2 from J, leaving 11 bases between them. CDR3 residues: CASSYSRLLGNQPQHF. The CDR3 region has the DNA TGTGCCAGCAGTTACTCACGGCTCCTCGGCAATCAGCCCCAGCATTTT.

The rearrangement uses TRBV27 and TRBJ2-7, with D maybe TRBD2 (6 bases). V lost 0 bases to trimming and J lost 3 bases, with 15 bases between them. CDR3 size: 16 residues. Per the germline V gene, CDR1 is MNHEY and CDR2 is SMNVEV (reference sequence). This chain's CDR3 is CASSLSRRGAGYEQYF. CDR3 bases: TGTGCCAGCAGTTTATCGAGGCGGGGCGCTGGCTACGAGCAGTACTTC.

The rearrangement uses TRBV5-1 and TRBJ1-1, with 7 bases that match TRBD1. Trimming at V came to 7 bases and at J to 1 base, leaving 7 bases not matched to a gene. Per the germline V gene, CDR1 is SGHRS and CDR2 is YFSETQ. The CDR3 is made up of 14 amino acids. CDR3 in amino acids: CASSQGQPNTEAFF. The CDR3 DNA sequence: TGCGCCAGCTCACAGGGACAGCCGAACACTGAAGCTTTCTTT. The whole variable domain, remainder taken from reference TRBV5-1 and TRBJ1-1, is KAGVTQTPRYLIKTRGQQVTLSCSPISGHRSVSWYQQTPGQGLQFLFEYFSETQRNKGNFPGRFSGRQFSNSRSEMNVSTLELGDSALYLCASSQGQPNTEAFFGQGTRLTVV.

The V call is TRBV6-5, the J call TRBJ2-7; 7 bases are shared with TRBD1. The V gene's germline CDR1 is MNHEY and CDR2 SVGAGI. J was trimmed by 3 bases and V by 0 bases; bases with no gene match: 5. This CDR3 has 15 amino acids. The CDR3 bases are TGTGCCAGCAGTTACTCGGGACAGCCTTTCTACGAGCAGTACTTC. As protein: CASSYSGQPFYEQYF.

This chain links TRBV18 with TRBJ2-7; 10 bases match TRBD1. CDR3 length: 14 amino acids. Germline assignment: CDR1 KGHSH and CDR2 LQKENI. Trimming removed 3 bases from V and 5 bases from J; junction bases left unmatched: 4. The CDR3 protein is CASSPRDRGHEQYF. CDR3 nucleotide sequence: TGTGCCAGCTCACCGCGGGACAGGGGCCACGAGCAGTACTTC. The full variable domain, its missing parts supplied by reference TRBV18 and TRBJ2-7, is NAGVMQNPRHLVRRRGQEARLRCSPMKGHSHVYWYRQLPEEGLKFMVYLQKENIIDESGMPKERFSAEFPKEGPSILRIQQVVRGDSAAYFCASSPRDRGHEQYFGPGTRLTVT.

For the CDR3, the DNA is TGTGCCAGCAGCCAAGGAACGCATGGAAACACCATATATTTT. As protein: CASSQGTHGNTIYF. V usage is TRBV16 and J usage is TRBJ1-3, with D uncertain. The germline gives CDR1 KGHSY, CDR2 FQNENV. The CDR3 length is 14 residues. Trimming removed 2 bases from V and 3 bases from J, with 8 bases in between.

V usage is TRBV4-1 and J usage is TRBJ1-5, with D hard to call. The germline V gene has CDR1 MGHRA and CDR2 YSYEKL. CDR3 length equals 15 residues. Trimming pared 0 bases from V and 6 bases from J, leaving 12 bases between. CDR3 amino acids: CASSQDSLGFQPQHF. The CDR3 DNA follows: TGCGCCAGCAGCCAAGATAGTTTGGGTTTTCAGCCCCAGCATTTT.

This sequence joins TRBV11-2 and TRBJ2-2; D gene unclear. CDR3 length: 17 residues. The V gene lost 0 bases and the J gene lost 1 base, with 12 bases spanning the gap. CDR1 is SGHAT, CDR2 FQNNGV, per germline. CDR3 residues: CASSLDPWAGNTGELFF. CDR3 DNA sequence: TGTGCCAGCAGCTTAGATCCCTGGGCAGGGAACACCGGGGAGCTGTTTTTT.

In its sample, this clone was seen once. V usage is TRBV18 and J usage is TRBJ2-7; D is ambiguous. The CDR3 loop spans 12 amino acids. Germline CDR1 is KGHSH and CDR2 is LQKENI. The V end lost 3 bases, the J end lost 3 bases, and 6 bases lay between the germline ends. This CDR3 is CASSPTNYEQYF. CDR3 DNA: TGTGCCAGCTCACCCACCAACTACGAGCAGTACTTC.

V gene TRBV7-8 combines with J gene TRBJ2-7; 9 bases are a match to TRBD1. CDR3 length: 13 amino acids. Looked up from germline, CDR1 is SGHVS and CDR2 is FQNEAQ. The trim removed 3 bases at V and 7 bases at J, leaving 4 bases unmatched. CDR3 region: CASSLGQGGEQYF. The CDR3 DNA reads as TGTGCCAGCAGCTTGGGACAGGGTGGGGAGCAGTACTTC.

The V call is TRBV21-1, the J call TRBJ2-4; TRBD2 reflects the table's D call only, with no check against the DNA. TRBV21-1 is noted as a pseudogene. The CDR3 has 13 residues. CDR3 nucleotide sequence: TGTGCAGGCGGGGATTGGCCCAAAAACATTCAGTACTTC. It encodes CAGGDWPKNIQYF.

The chain couples TRBV6-5 to TRBJ2-7; D not resolved. Germline V gene lookup returns CDR1 MNHEY and CDR2 SVGAGI. V lost 0 bases, J lost 8 bases, and 8 bases lay in between. This CDR3 is 12 amino acids long. CDR3 DNA: TGTGCCAGCAGTTACTCGTCCGGGCAGCAGTACTTC. This translates into CASSYSSGQQYF.

This chain connects TRBV4-2 to TRBJ1-5; no reliable D call. Germline CDR1 reads LGHNA; CDR2 reads YNFKEQ. This CDR3 has 14 residues. Trimming pared 2 bases from V and 5 bases from J, leaving 10 bases between. The CDR3 DNA reads as TGTGCCAGCAGCCAATCGGCCGGGGATCAGCCCCAGCATTTT. Its protein product is CASSQSAGDQPQHF.

The V call is TRBV11-2, the J call TRBJ2-7; D tentatively reads TRBD1 or TRBD2 (6 bases each). This CDR3 is 17 amino acids long. The germline V and J ends were trimmed by 3 bases and 5 bases, with 23 bases remaining between them. Germline V gene sequence: CDR1 SGHAT, CDR2 FQNNGV. The CDR3 reads CASSFFLGGGPTNEQYF. Here the CDR3 DNA reads TGTGCCAGCAGCTTTTTCTTGGGGGGCGGTCCAACAAACGAGCAGTACTTC.

V usage is TRBV10-3 and J usage is TRBJ2-7, with TRBD2 matching 9 bases. This CDR3 has 15 residues. The ends lost 4 bases at V and 0 bases at J; junction bases unmatched: 4. Germline V CDR1 and CDR2: ENHRY, SYGVKD. The CDR3 spells CAISGLAGSSYEQYF. CDR3 DNA: TGTGCCATCAGTGGGCTAGCGGGGAGCTCCTACGAGCAGTACTTC.

The chain employs TRBV5-1 and TRBJ2-2; D is perhaps TRBD1 (6 bases). Germline-derived CDR1 and CDR2 are SGHRS and YFSETQ. The ends were cut back, 0 bases at V and 5 bases at J, with 8 bases in the middle. There are 14 residues in the CDR3. CDR3 sequence (DNA): TGCGCCAGCAGCTTGGTCAGGGGAACCGGGGAGCTGTTTTTT. Translation gives CASSLVRGTGELFF.

The chain is built from TRBV10-3 and TRBJ2-2, with D possibly called TRBD1 or TRBD2 (5 bases each). CDR1 and CDR2 from the germline V gene are ENHRY and SYGVKD. V was shortened by 5 bases and J by 3 bases, with 16 bases between the two germline ends. The CDR3 runs 16 residues. The DNA for the CDR3 is TGTGCCATCAGTTCCGGGACCCAGAAGGACACCGGGGAGCTGTTTTTT. Its protein is CAISSGTQKDTGELFF.

This clone was seen a few times. The V and J genes are TRBV9 and TRBJ2-7; D unclear. V was cut by 4 bases and J by 7 bases, with 18 bases left in between. The germline CDR1 and CDR2 sequences are SGDLS and YYNGEE. CDR3 size: 14 residues. In nucleotides, the CDR3 is TGTGCCAGCAGCCCAGCAGGCCTCGAGTGGGAGCAGTACTTC. Its translation: CASSPAGLEWEQYF. The full variable domain, rest sourced from reference TRBV9 and TRBJ2-7, is DSGVTQTPKHLITATGQRVTLRCSPRSGDLSVYWYQQSLDQGLQFLIQYYNGEERAKGNILERFSAQQFPDLHSELNLSSLELGDSALYFCASSPAGLEWEQYFGPGTRLTVT.

This chain joins TRBV7-2 and TRBJ2-7, with D uncertain. The CDR3 is made up of 12 amino acids. Trimming pared 2 bases from V and 6 bases from J, leaving 8 bases between. CDR1 is SGHTA, CDR2 FQGNSA, per germline. The CDR3 protein is CASSLSLGEQYF. DNA for the CDR3: TGTGCCAGCAGCTTATCCCTGGGCGAGCAGTACTTC.

The chain is built from TRBV19 and TRBJ2-2, with 8 bases that match TRBD2. Germline assignment: CDR1 LNHDA and CDR2 SQIVND (reference sequence). This CDR3 comprises 15 residues. J was trimmed by 3 bases and V by 3 bases; bases with no gene match: 3. The CDR3 loop reads CASSIEAGDTGELFF. The CDR3 nucleotides read TGTGCCAGTAGTATTGAAGCGGGGGACACCGGGGAGCTGTTTTTT.

The chain has TRBV6-4 and TRBJ2-2; no firm D call. Germline V gene sequence: CDR1 MRHNA, CDR2 SNTAGT. CDR3 length equals 12 residues. The germline V and J ends were trimmed by 6 bases and 3 bases, with 5 bases remaining between them. The DNA of the CDR3 is TGTGCCAGCAGGGCACACACCGGGGAGCTGTTTTTT. It yields the protein CASRAHTGELFF.

The genes are TRBV18 and TRBJ2-3; D ambiguous. The CDR3 contains 12 residues. V lost 3 bases, J lost 6 bases, and 7 bases lay in between. CDR1 is KGHSH and CDR2 is LQKENI in the germline V gene. For the CDR3, the DNA is TGTGCCAGCTCACCCAATCGGGATACGCAGTATTTT. It codes for CASSPNRDTQYF.

This rearrangement joins TRBV11-2 to TRBJ1-4; the match to TRBD1 covers 10 bases. The CDR3 has 14 residues. J was trimmed by 11 bases and V by 5 bases; bases with no gene match: 8. CDR1 is SGHAT, CDR2 FQNNGV, per germline. CDR3 sequence: CASSDRQGANKLFF. The DNA for the CDR3 is TGTGCCAGCAGCGATCGACAGGGGGCGAACAAACTGTTTTTT.

The rearrangement links TRBV13 to TRBJ1-5; TRBD1 might be the D (5 bases). Trimming removed 1 base from V and 6 bases from J, with 7 bases in between. The CDR3 runs 13 residues. Germline CDR1 and CDR2: PRHDT and FYEKMQ (reference sequence). The CDR3 DNA reads as TGTGCCAGCAGCTTAGCAGGGACTCAGCCCCAGCATTTT. As protein: CASSLAGTQPQHF. Filled out from reference TRBV13 and TRBJ1-5, the complete variable domain reads AAGVIQSPRHLIKEKRETATLKCYPIPRHDTVYWYQQGPGQDPQFLISFYEKMQSDKGSIPDRFSAQQFSDYHSELNMSSLELGDSALYFCASSLAGTQPQHFGDGTRLSIL.

The chain combines TRBV6-5 with TRBJ2-7; no clear D. The germline CDR1 and CDR2 sequences are MNHEY and SVGAGI. V was shortened by 6 bases and J by 3 bases, with 15 bases between the two germline ends. The CDR3 length is 14 residues. This CDR3 reads CASRTDYTRYEQYF. The CDR3, as DNA: TGTGCCAGCAGAACGGATTATACCCGCTACGAGCAGTACTTC.

V and J are TRBV6-5 and TRBJ2-7; perhaps TRBD2 as D (6 bases). This CDR3 spans 14 amino acids. The V and J ends lost 2 bases and 5 bases respectively, with 13 bases between them. Germline V gives CDR1 MNHEY, CDR2 SVGAGI. The chain's CDR3 is CASSYLGGVNEQYF. The CDR3 coding sequence is TGTGCCAGCAGTTACCTTGGAGGGGTGAACGAGCAGTACTTC.

This clone was observed a single time. The J gene is TRBJ2-7, the V gene TRBV5-4; no reliable D call. The CDR3 consists of 16 residues. Trimming left V 0 bases short and J 2 bases short, with 15 bases between. Per the germline V gene, CDR1 is SGHNT and CDR2 is YYREEE (reference sequence). CDR3 DNA sequence: TGTGCCAGCAGCTTGGTTGGACCACCAGCAGCCTACGAGCAGTACTTC. The encoded protein is CASSLVGPPAAYEQYF.

The gene calls are TRBV18 and TRBJ1-5; D gene unclear. The CDR3 is 15 residues long. Germline V gene lookup returns CDR1 KGHSH and CDR2 LQKENI. Trimming stripped 3 bases from V and 0 bases from J, with 9 bases between. The chain's CDR3 is CASSPTSNSNQPQHF. The CDR3 nucleotides read TGTGCCAGCTCACCCACCTCTAATAGCAATCAGCCCCAGCATTTT. Filled out from reference TRBV18 and TRBJ1-5, the complete variable domain reads NAGVMQNPRHLVRRRGQEARLRCSPMKGHSHVYWYRQLPEEGLKFMVYLQKENIIDESGMPKERFSAEFPKEGPSILRIQQVVRGDSAAYFCASSPTSNSNQPQHFGDGTRLSIL.

The CDR3 region has the DNA TGTGCCAGCAGTGATTCAGGGTATTCACCCCTCCACTTT. As protein: CASSDSGYSPLHF. The rearrangement joins TRBV25-1 to TRBJ1-6, with D possibly TRBD1 on 5 matching bases. Looked up from germline, CDR1 is MGHDK and CDR2 is SYGVNS. The CDR3 spans 13 residues. V was cut by 3 bases and J by 8 bases, with 8 bases left in between.